The TCR beta chain described here comes from a study of blood T cell repertoires in COVID-19. About the research overall: Sites across the United States, Italy and Spain contributed samples from acute and convalescent COVID-19. T cells, B-cell-depleted T cells, or PBMCs provided the cDNA or gDNA that served as material.

The CDR3 is made up of 19 amino acids. After removal of 3 bases from V and 0 bases from J, the junction contained 7 bases not matched to a gene. Germline V gives CDR1 SGHTA, CDR2 FQGNSA. In the original workflow: Reference gene primers were amplified, and this amplification served to estimate nucleated cell counts. Here immunoSEQ multiplex PCR was the method, and the copy in TCRdb shows in-frame clones only, minus some. V and J calls and clone size are as listed in that table; D and trimming were resolved from the DNA. The sample carries 81,000 or so clones, around 89% recorded once. The source of this sequence is a man between 65 and 85 years old with active or convalescent COVID-19. The sequenced material came from peripheral blood. The chain employs TRBV7-2 and TRBJ2-4, with 14 bases identical to TRBD2. CDR3 DNA sequence: TGTGCCAGCAGCTTCCGACTAGCGGGGGGGATACTAGCCAAAAACATTCAGTACTTC. Its translation is CASSFRLAGGILAKNIQYF.